The next 5 T cell receptor beta chains were all read from a single sample in a study of vaccination effects on CD4 cells after COVID-19 (dated by TCRdb to the early 2020s). In the ViraFEST assay, PBMC were stimulated with viral peptide pools, and TCR sequencing was then used to find antigen-specific CD4+ T cell clonotypes based on their expansion. After roughly 11 days of culture, CD4+ T cells were isolated with the EasySep CD4+ T cell isolation kit. The absence of prior SARS-CoV-2 infection in healthy vaccine recipients was confirmed by negative nucleocapsid antibodies before and after vaccination. The library was generated by the immunoSEQ multiplex PCR assay. TCRdb took this table from immuneACCESS and kept in-frame rearrangements with V and J called. Such tables lack part of the clones; where checked against another copy, unresolved V genes explain under half of the gap, and the rest is unexplained. The sample records tens of thousands of clones, approximately 70% of which are singletons. The ten biggest clones cover roughly 3.9% of the sample.

Their target antigens are unknown. The sequences come from CD4+ T cells from PBMCs cultured with HCoV-OC43 spike peptides, collected before COVID-19 vaccination. Per the publication, the cell subset or site label means: HCoV-OC43 spike overlapping peptide pool stimulation. Source of these receptors: a human donor who received a COVID-19 vaccine.

The chain joins TRBV12-5 to TRBJ2-2, with D tentatively TRBD2 (6 bases). V lost 4 bases, J lost 5 bases, and 14 bases lay in between. CDR3 length equals 15 residues. CDR1 LGHNT and CDR2 FRNRAP come from the germline V gene. The CDR3 is CASGSTNGLTGELFF. The CDR3, as DNA: TGTGCTAGTGGTTCGACAAACGGACTAACCGGGGAGCTGTTTTTT.

The chain combines TRBV19 with TRBJ1-2, with 7 bases matching TRBD1. The CDR3 consists of 13 residues. Germline CDR1 and CDR2: LNHDA and SQIVND (reference sequence). Losses at the gene ends were 5 bases for V and 4 bases for J; bases not matched to a gene: 4. The CDR3 protein is CASSHRDSYGYTF. For the CDR3, the DNA is TGTGCCAGTAGTCACCGGGACAGCTATGGCTACACCTTC.

CDR3 in DNA: TGTGCCAGTAGTGACCCCCGGGGTTCGACGGGGACCCAGTACTTC. It codes for CASSDPRGSTGTQYF. This chain joins TRBV19 and TRBJ2-5, with D possibly being TRBD2 (5 bases). CDR1 is LNHDA and CDR2 is SQIVND in the germline V gene (reference sequence). V lost 5 bases to trimming and J lost 7 bases, with 20 bases between them. This CDR3 region has 15 residues.

The gene calls are TRBV4-3 and TRBJ2-5; D is perhaps TRBD2 (6 bases). This CDR3 has 14 residues. V dropped 4 bases and J dropped 3 bases, with 12 bases sitting between them. Looked up from germline, CDR1 is LGHNA and CDR2 is YSLEER. CDR3 loop: CASSLVGGKETQYF. In DNA form, the CDR3 reads TGCGCCAGCAGCCTCGTTGGCGGGAAAGAGACCCAGTACTTC.

The V gene is TRBV7-2, the J gene TRBJ1-4, with D possibly matching TRBD1 (5 bases). From germline, CDR1 is SGHTA and CDR2 FQGNSA. The V end lost 4 bases, the J end lost 5 bases, and 14 bases lay between the germline ends. There are 15 residues in the CDR3. This CDR3 reads CASSSQLWDNEKLFF. The CDR3 bases are TGTGCCAGCAGCTCTCAGTTGTGGGACAATGAAAAACTGTTTTTT.